The 18 T cell receptor beta chains presented below share a single source sample, sequenced in a study of T cells after yellow fever vaccination. TCRdb re-called the 5' RACE reads with MiXCR, one entry per CDR3 protein. The sample records about 330,000 distinct CDR3 sequences, around 6.8% being singletons. The source material was PBMCs, sampled more than 40 days after the first yellow fever vaccination. These receptor sequences come from a man younger than 30 who received the YFV17D yellow fever vaccine.

This clonotype was detected many times. This chain connects TRBV5-1 to TRBJ1-2; the D gene is possibly TRBD1 (5 bases). V shed 5 bases and J shed 5 bases, with 22 bases lying between them. CDR3 size: 16 residues. The V gene's germline CDR1 is SGHRS and CDR2 YFSETQ. The CDR3 nucleotides read TGCGCCAGCAGGATTGTGGATCGGGGGACGTATTATGGCTACACCTTC. This sequence encodes CASRIVDRGTYYGYTF.

This clonotype was detected many times. This rearrangement joins TRBV7-2 to TRBJ1-5, with D perhaps matching TRBD1 (6 bases). The V gene lost 2 bases and the J gene lost 3 bases, with 11 bases spanning the gap. CDR1 is SGHTA, CDR2 FQGNSA, per germline. This CDR3 spans 15 amino acids. Here the CDR3 DNA reads TGTGCCAGCAGCTTAACAGGGCTCCTCAATCAGCCCCAGCATTTT. It codes for CASSLTGLLNQPQHF.

This chain connects TRBV7-2 to TRBJ2-4, with a tentative D call TRBD1 (5 bases). The CDR3 runs to 16 residues. V was clipped by 5 bases and J by 0 bases, with 14 bases between them. Germline CDR1 and CDR2: SGHTA and FQGNSA. The CDR3 loop reads CASSPDRVLAKNIQYF. CDR3 nucleotide sequence: TGTGCCAGCAGCCCAGACAGAGTTCTAGCCAAAAACATTCAGTACTTC. Using reference TRBV7-2 and TRBJ2-4 for the parts outside the CDR3, the full variable domain is GAGVSQSPSNKVTEKGKDVELRCDPISGHTALYWYRQSLGQGLEFLIYFQGNSAPDKSGLPSDRFSAERTGGSVSTLTIQRTQQEDSAVYLCASSPDRVLAKNIQYFGAGTRLSVL.

This clonotype has a count of ten or more. The V and J genes are TRBV7-2 and TRBJ2-3; possibly TRBD1 or TRBD2 for D (5 bases each). V was clipped by 6 bases and J by 2 bases, with 9 bases between them. The length of the CDR3 is 13 residues. The germline V gene encodes CDR1 SGHTA and CDR2 FQGNSA. Written as DNA, the CDR3 is TGTGCCAGCAGTCGGGACCTCACAGATACGCAGTATTTT. Residues: CASSRDLTDTQYF.

The rearrangement uses TRBV5-4 and TRBJ2-2, with D perhaps matching TRBD1 or TRBD2 (5 bases each). The CDR3 is made up of 17 amino acids. The V end lost 1 base, the J end lost 4 bases, and 17 bases lay between the germline ends. The germline CDR1 and CDR2 sequences are SGHNT and YYREEE (reference sequence). The CDR3 region has the DNA TGTGCCAGCAGCTTGAGGACAAGACCGGACTTCACCGGGGAGCTGTTTTTT. It encodes CASSLRTRPDFTGELFF.

The V and J genes are TRBV6-5 and TRBJ2-1; 8 nucleotides line up with TRBD2. This CDR3 comprises 16 residues. Germline trimming cut 4 bases from V and 4 bases from J; bases unmatched to any gene: 9. Germline values: CDR1 MNHEY, CDR2 SVGAGI. In nucleotides, the CDR3 is TGTGCCAGCAGTTCCCTTCGGCGGGGGGTATACAATGAGCAGTTCTTC. Translated, it gives CASSSLRRGVYNEQFF.

This clonotype was recorded many times. CDR3 DNA sequence: TGTGCCAGCAGTTTACAATTTGTACAGGGCCCCTACGAGCAGTACTTC. Protein sequence: CASSLQFVQGPYEQYF. V is TRBV27 and J is TRBJ2-7; the D gene is possibly TRBD1 (6 bases). The CDR3 is made up of 16 amino acids. Germline CDR1 and CDR2: MNHEY and SMNVEV (reference sequence). The germline V and J ends were trimmed by 2 bases and 2 bases, with 16 bases remaining between them.

V gene TRBV7-9 combines with J gene TRBJ2-3; a weak D match, TRBD2 (7 bases). Germline assignment: CDR1 SEHNR and CDR2 FQNEAQ (reference sequence). This CDR3 contains 15 residues. Trimming took off 4 bases at V and 4 bases at J, with 15 bases between the two ends. The CDR3 loop reads CASSSRGGGPDTQYF. The CDR3 DNA follows: TGTGCCAGCAGCTCCCGTGGGGGGGGGCCAGATACGCAGTATTTT.

This clonotype has a handful of counts. This sequence joins TRBV11-2 and TRBJ1-1; 7 positions agree with TRBD1. The CDR3 has 16 amino acids. Germline V gene sequence: CDR1 SGHAT, CDR2 FQNNGV. Trimming cost V 1 base and J 3 bases; bases outside gene matches: 8. CDR3 amino acids: CASSLGRQGFDTEAFF. CDR3 sequence (DNA): TGTGCCAGCAGCTTAGGCAGACAGGGTTTTGACACTGAAGCTTTCTTT.

This clonotype came up a few times. V usage is TRBV2 and J usage is TRBJ2-7, with 8 bases identical to TRBD2. The CDR3 has 13 amino acids. The V gene end was trimmed by 5 bases and the J gene end by 3 bases; junction bases not matched to a gene: 3. The V gene's germline CDR1 is SNHLY and CDR2 FYNNEI. The chain's CDR3 is CASSTSGLYEQYV. The CDR3, as DNA: TGTGCCAGCAGTACTAGCGGCCTCTACGAGCAGTACGTC.

This clonotype was found a few times. The chain joins TRBV5-1 to TRBJ2-2; no reliable D call. V lost 5 bases to trimming and J lost 3 bases, with 8 bases between them. CDR3 size: 13 residues. The germline gives CDR1 SGHRS, CDR2 YFSETQ. CDR3 bases: TGCGCCAGCAGGGACCTAGACACCGGGGAGCTGTTTTTT. This gives the protein CASRDLDTGELFF. Filled out from reference TRBV5-1 and TRBJ2-2, the complete variable domain reads KAGVTQTPRYLIKTRGQQVTLSCSPISGHRSVSWYQQTPGQGLQFLFEYFSETQRNKGNFPGRFSGRQFSNSRSEMNVSTLELGDSALYLCASRDLDTGELFFGEGSRLTVL.

This sequence joins TRBV24-1 and TRBJ2-3; D might be TRBD2 (6 bases). V lost 4 bases to trimming and J lost 1 base, with 20 bases between them. The CDR3 totals 18 residues. CDR1 and CDR2 (germline): KGHDR, SFDVKD. CDR3 DNA: TGTGCCACCAGTGACCGCCCCGATGGACTAAAAGGCACAGATACGCAGTATTTT. Translation gives CATSDRPDGLKGTDTQYF.

The chain recombines TRBV12-3 or TRBV12-4 with TRBJ1-1; perhaps TRBD1 as D (6 bases). There are 14 residues in the CDR3. Trimming removed 2 bases from V and 1 base from J, with 8 bases in between. The CDR3 DNA is TGTGCCAGCAGTTTAAGGGGGAGGAACACTGAAGCTTTCTTT. This sequence encodes CASSLRGRNTEAFF.

This clonotype has a count of ten or more. The chain joins TRBV20-1 to TRBJ2-3; 15 nucleotides match TRBD2. The CDR3 consists of 16 residues. V lost 2 bases to trimming and J lost 3 bases; unmatched junction nucleotides: 3. Germline V gene data show CDR1 as DFQATT and CDR2 as SNEGSKA (reference sequence). Here the CDR3 reads CSARPGLAGGTDTQYF. The CDR3 region has the DNA TGCAGTGCTAGACCCGGACTAGCGGGGGGGACAGATACGCAGTATTTT.

A few counts support this clonotype. The chain employs TRBV10-3 and TRBJ2-2; no clear D gene. V was clipped by 3 bases and J by 6 bases, with 14 bases between them. Per germline, CDR1 ENHRY and CDR2 SYGVKD. The CDR3 runs to 15 residues. CDR3 DNA sequence: TGTGCCATCAGTGACAAGATAGGGAAATCCGGGGAGCTGTTTTTT. This sequence encodes CAISDKIGKSGELFF.

This clonotype was recorded many times. The chain is built from TRBV27 and TRBJ2-7, with 8 bases identical to TRBD1. Germline-derived CDR1 and CDR2 are MNHEY and SMNVEV (reference sequence). This CDR3 contains 15 residues. V lost 0 bases and J lost 3; bases outside the gene matches: 4. In DNA form, the CDR3 reads TGTGCCAGCAGTTTATCCGGACAGGGCGGCTACGAGCAGTACGTC. Its translation: CASSLSGQGGYEQYV.

This clonotype showed up just a few times. The chain couples TRBV4-1 to TRBJ1-5; no definite D call. The V end was cut by 5 bases, the J end by 4 bases, with 12 bases between. The CDR3 has 14 residues. Germline V gene sequence: CDR1 MGHRA, CDR2 YSYEKL. The CDR3 DNA sequence: TGCGCCAGCAGCTTCCTCGGACGAAATCAGCCCCAGCATTTT. Translation: CASSFLGRNQPQHF.

A few counts support this clonotype. The genes are TRBV27 and TRBJ1-2; TRBD1 is a possible D gene (5 bases). The CDR3 has 14 residues. The germline gives CDR1 MNHEY, CDR2 SMNVEV (reference sequence). Trimming left V 4 bases short and J 3 bases short, with 12 bases between. For the CDR3, the DNA is TGTGCCAGCAGTTCACTTCAGGGCTACTATGGCTACACCTTC. Amino acids: CASSSLQGYYGYTF.